These 19 T cell receptor beta chains were sequenced from one sample in a study of beta chain features in type 1 diabetes. Findings and caveats of the study: Shorter TCRB CDR3s, moderately but significantly so, were found in Type 1 diabetes patients in all four CD4+ subsets.

Sequenced material consisted of expressed TCRB transcripts (all of the isolated RNA was reverse transcribed). Generated by immunoSEQ multiplex PCR, the TCRdb table keeps only in-frame clones and is missing some. The top ten hold around 0.03% of the sample, which has roughly 260,000 clones, 20% seen once. Antigen specificity for these receptors is unknown. The sequenced material came from naive CD4+ T cells from blood. Receptors originate from a woman in her thirties or forties with type 1 diabetes.

In its sample, this clone was seen a few times. Other DNA sequences within the sample encode an identical CDR3. The chain uses TRBV18 and TRBJ2-5; D ambiguous. Germline V gene data show CDR1 as KGHSH and CDR2 as LQKENI. The ends were cut back, 3 bases at V and 2 bases at J, with 7 bases in the middle. The CDR3 is 13 residues long. CDR3 loop: CASSPGQQETQYF. CDR3 sequence (DNA): TGTGCCAGCTCACCGGGCCAGCAAGAGACCCAGTACTTC.

This clone showed up just a few times. The V and J genes are TRBV29-1 and TRBJ2-2; D remains ambiguous. V dropped 3 bases and J dropped 4 bases, with 6 bases sitting between them. The CDR3 covers 12 residues. Germline V gives CDR1 SQVTM, CDR2 ANQGSEA. The CDR3: CSVEQVTGELFF. The CDR3, as DNA: TGCAGCGTTGAGCAGGTCACCGGGGAGCTGTTTTTT.

This clone was picked up a small number of times. Within the sample, other DNA sequences also encode this same CDR3. The chain combines TRBV14 with TRBJ2-3; D is unclear. Trimming took off 4 bases at V and 3 bases at J, with 5 bases between the two ends. The CDR3 runs 12 residues. CDR1 SGHDN and CDR2 FVKESK come from the germline V gene. CDR3 sequence reads: CASSPSTDTQYF. The CDR3 region has the DNA TGTGCCAGCAGCCCCTCTACAGATACGCAGTATTTT.

This clone was recorded a few times. CDR3 amino acids: CASSLRRDANNEQFF. The CDR3 DNA sequence: TGTGCCAGCAGTTTACGGCGGGACGCTAACAATGAGCAGTTCTTC. This sequence joins TRBV27 and TRBJ2-1, with D maybe TRBD2 (6 bases). This CDR3 contains 15 residues. V shed 2 bases and J shed 5 bases, with 13 bases lying between them. Germline assignment: CDR1 MNHEY and CDR2 SMNVEV (reference sequence).

The genes are TRBV28 and TRBJ2-7; weak D call: TRBD1 (6 bases). Trimming took 6 bases from V and 2 from J, leaving 14 bases between them. The CDR3 is made up of 14 amino acids. CDR1 is MDHEN and CDR2 is SYDVKM in the germline V gene. The chain's CDR3 is CASSLGHPPYEQYF. The CDR3 bases are TGTGCCAGCAGCCTGGGACACCCACCCTACGAGCAGTACTTC.

This clone was seen a few times. The rearrangement joins TRBV15 to TRBJ2-7; 7 positions match TRBD1. Trimming removed 3 bases from V and 4 bases from J; junction bases left unmatched: 3. Germline CDR1 reads LNHNV; CDR2 reads YYDKDF (reference sequence). The CDR3 consists of 13 residues. CDR3 amino acids: CATSRTTGYEQYF. CDR3 nucleotide sequence: TGTGCCACCAGCAGGACGACAGGGTACGAGCAGTACTTC.

In this sample, this clone turned up a few times. V is TRBV7-8 and J is TRBJ1-3, with 9 nucleotides matching TRBD1. CDR1 SGHVS and CDR2 FQNEAQ come from the germline V gene. The CDR3 is made up of 17 amino acids. J was trimmed by 0 bases and V by 8 bases; bases with no gene match: 11. CDR3: CASRQTGGRNSGNTIYF. For the CDR3, the DNA is TGTGCCAGCCGACAAACAGGGGGCAGAAACTCTGGAAACACCATATATTTT.

This clone was observed a few times. Additional DNA sequences in this sample encode the identical CDR3. The V and J genes are TRBV30 and TRBJ1-1, with a weak D call TRBD1 (6 bases). Germline CDR1 GTSNPN, CDR2 SVGIG (reference sequence). CDR3 length: 13 amino acids. V was clipped by 0 bases and J by 2 bases, with 7 bases between them. CDR3: CAWSVGGNTEAFF. DNA of the CDR3: TGTGCCTGGAGTGTAGGGGGTAACACTGAAGCTTTCTTT.

This clone showed up just once. J is TRBJ2-7 and V is TRBV28; 15 nucleotides agree with TRBD2. V shed 4 bases and J 4 bases; nucleotides not matched to a gene: 2. Germline assignment: CDR1 MDHEN and CDR2 SYDVKM. This CDR3 region has 15 residues. DNA of the CDR3: TGTGCCAGCAGTTCAGGACTAGCGGGAGGGTACGAGCAGTACTTC. Translation: CASSSGLAGGYEQYF.

The sample holds a few counts of this clone. The rearrangement joins TRBV19 to TRBJ2-2; D perhaps matches TRBD1 (5 bases). Germline V gene lookup returns CDR1 LNHDA and CDR2 SQIVND (reference sequence). V was pared by 6 bases and J by 4 bases, with 12 bases between. The CDR3 spans 14 residues. CDR3 protein: CASRPQGSTGELFF. In nucleotides, the CDR3 is TGTGCCAGTAGGCCCCAGGGTAGCACCGGGGAGCTGTTTTTT. Based on the CDR3 plus reference TRBV19 and TRBJ2-2, the full variable domain is DGGITQSPKYLFRKEGQNVTLSCEQNLNHDAMYWYRQDPGQGLRLIYYSQIVNDFQKGDIAEGYSVSREKKESFPLTVTSAQKNPTAFYLCASRPQGSTGELFFGEGSRLTVL.

This clone was picked up a small number of times. The V call is TRBV18, the J call TRBJ2-2, with D tentatively TRBD2 (5 bases). Trimming removed 3 bases at V and 7 bases at J, with 9 bases between. The CDR3 spans 13 residues. Germline V gene sequence: CDR1 KGHSH, CDR2 LQKENI. In DNA, the CDR3 is TGTGCCAGCTCACCCACAGCGGACGGGGAGCTGTTTTTT. It codes for CASSPTADGELFF.

This clone was counted between two and nine times. The V and J genes are TRBV18 and TRBJ2-3, with D possibly being TRBD2 (6 bases). There are 14 residues in the CDR3. The ends were cut back, 2 bases at V and 2 bases at J, with 8 bases in the middle. Germline CDR1 is KGHSH and CDR2 is LQKENI. CDR3 loop: CASSPGGTTDTQYF. For the CDR3, the DNA is TGTGCCAGCTCACCAGGCGGGACCACAGATACGCAGTATTTT.

The V call is TRBV30, the J call TRBJ2-1; D is perhaps TRBD2 (5 bases). CDR3 size: 12 residues. Trimming left V 7 bases short and J 6 bases short, with 13 bases between. In germline, CDR1 is GTSNPN, CDR2 SVGIG (reference sequence). The CDR3 region is CAFNLGGNEQFF. The CDR3 coding sequence is TGTGCCTTTAACCTAGGAGGCAATGAGCAGTTCTTC.

In its sample, this clone was seen a few times. The gene calls are TRBV25-1 and TRBJ1-2, with D perhaps matching TRBD1 (6 bases). Germline V gene data show CDR1 as MGHDK and CDR2 as SYGVNS. The CDR3 consists of 16 residues. V shed 2 bases and J shed 4 bases, with 17 bases lying between them. CDR3 nucleotide sequence: TGTGCCAGCAGTGAAGGAGGACAGAGCCCTCTCTATGGCTACACCTTC. Protein sequence: CASSEGGQSPLYGYTF.

The rearrangement joins TRBV10-3 to TRBJ1-1; D is unclear. Germline V gene sequence: CDR1 ENHRY, CDR2 SYGVKD. The V gene lost 3 bases and the J gene lost 0 bases, with 8 bases spanning the gap. This CDR3 has 14 residues. As DNA, the CDR3 is TGTGCCATCAGTGACTCGACACTGAACACTGAAGCTTTCTTT. Translated, it gives CAISDSTLNTEAFF.

CDR3 nucleotides: TGTGCCAGCAGCTCCAGTCCTCTCTCCGGGAATGAGCAGTTCTTC. As protein: CASSSSPLSGNEQFF. The V call is TRBV5-4, the J call TRBJ2-1; the D is unclear. The germline CDR1 and CDR2 sequences are SGHNT and YYREEE (reference sequence). V dropped 3 bases and J dropped 7 bases, with 17 bases sitting between them. The CDR3 has 15 residues.

The chain joins TRBV6-5 to TRBJ2-3; 8 bases match TRBD2. The V and J ends lost 2 bases and 4 bases, in that order; junction bases with no gene match: 2. Germline CDR1 reads MNHEY; CDR2 reads SVGAGI. The CDR3 is 14 amino acids. CDR3 nucleotide sequence: TGTGCCAGCAGTTACATAGCGGGGTCAGATACGCAGTATTTT. Its translation: CASSYIAGSDTQYF.

This clone was detected only a few times. V is TRBV6-6 and J is TRBJ2-2, with D uncertain. V was cut by 6 bases and J by 4 bases, with 12 bases left in between. CDR1 and CDR2 from the germline V gene are MNHNY and SVGAGI (reference sequence). This CDR3 contains 14 residues. CDR3 sequence (DNA): TGTGCCAGCAGCGTCACAGCTGGCACCGGGGAGCTGTTTTTT. Translation gives CASSVTAGTGELFF.

This clone was detected a few times. V is TRBV18 and J is TRBJ2-5, with 7 bases identical to TRBD1. Trimming cost V 6 bases and J 5 bases; bases outside gene matches: 12. This CDR3 spans 15 amino acids. Germline CDR1 is KGHSH and CDR2 is LQKENI. This chain's CDR3 is CASSPPGQLGETQYF. The CDR3 DNA follows: TGTGCCAGCTCCCCCCCGGGACAGCTGGGGGAGACCCAGTACTTC.